The 4 T cell receptor beta chains listed next were all sequenced from one sample in a study of cytomegalovirus exposure and HLA in healthy donors. 13 Jbeta primers and 60 Vbeta primers were used for the PCR. Produced via immunoSEQ multiplex PCR; TCRdb's table is partial and in-frame only. In the table there are around 170,000 clones, around 68% of which are singletons. Material for sequencing was PBMCs. The receptors were gathered from a girl aged 5-17 years in good health and CMV-seronegative.

The gene calls are TRBV11-2 and TRBJ2-5; 11 bases line up with TRBD2. The V gene's germline CDR1 is SGHAT and CDR2 FQNNGV. Trimming at V came to 6 bases and at J to 5 bases, leaving 5 bases not matched to a gene. The CDR3 is 14 residues long. The CDR3 region is CASRFSGGAETQYF. The DNA for the CDR3 is TGTGCCAGCAGATTTAGCGGGGGGGCGGAGACCCAGTACTTC.

The table lists this clone with a few counts. The chain links TRBV2 to TRBJ2-7, with D perhaps TRBD1 (6 bases). The V gene's germline CDR1 is SNHLY and CDR2 FYNNEI. V was cut by 4 bases and J by 5 bases, with 15 bases left in between. The CDR3 totals 14 residues. DNA of the CDR3: TGTGCCAGCAGTGTCCGGGACATATTTCACGAGCAGTACTTC. Translated, it gives CASSVRDIFHEQYF.

The chain employs TRBV6-1 and TRBJ2-5, with D hard to call. Germline CDR1 is MNHNS and CDR2 is SASEGT. V was pared by 3 bases and J by 4 bases, with 9 bases between. The CDR3 has 13 amino acids. The CDR3 reads CASSEISGETQYF. The CDR3 coding sequence is TGTGCCAGCAGTGAGATTTCGGGAGAGACCCAGTACTTC.

Only a few counts were recorded for this clone. This sequence joins TRBV18 and TRBJ1-6, with TRBD1 matching 10 bases. V was clipped by 5 bases and J by 8 bases; unmatched bases: 3. Germline assignment: CDR1 KGHSH and CDR2 LQKENI. This CDR3 region has 14 residues. The DNA for the CDR3 is TGTGCCAGCTCATCCGGGACAGGGGATTCACCCCTCCACTTT. Amino acid sequence: CASSSGTGDSPLHF. Based on the CDR3 plus reference TRBV18 and TRBJ1-6, the full variable domain is NAGVMQNPRHLVRRRGQEARLRCSPMKGHSHVYWYRQLPEEGLKFMVYLQKENIIDESGMPKERFSAEFPKEGPSILRIQQVVRGDSAAYFCASSSGTGDSPLHFGNGTRLTVT.